This T cell receptor beta chain was sequenced during a study of T-cell reconstitution after alpha-beta-depleted transplantation in children (dated by TCRdb to the mid-2010s). In the study overall: T-cell immune reconstitution after TCRalphabeta/CD19-depleted allogeneic hematopoietic cell transplantation in children was quantitatively tracked in the study by means of TCR repertoire profiling. General conclusions and limits of the study: Over the following months the frequencies of hyperexpanded clones went down, and after one year T-cell counts and TCRbeta diversity were mostly credited to newly produced T cells. Apparently early alphabetaT-cell count recovery about two months after transplant reportedly relied on only several hundred rapidly expanded clones derived from non-depleted graft cells. In some patients, the high TCRbeta diversity seen at day 60 was put down to recipient T cells and intrathymic progenitors that had survived conditioning.

Cut back by 7 bases and 2 bases, the V and J ends lie 18 bases apart. The germline V gene gives CDR1 as MDHEN and CDR2 as SYDVKM. The CDR3 runs 16 residues from the cysteine to the phenylalanine. The retained sequence is limited to the CDR3, 48 bases, with the frame set at the first base. Note on this clonotype: Its target antigen remains unknown. It has no much larger one-base neighbor in the sample; base qualities were not kept.

Receptor libraries were prepared by PCR. The instrument given in TCRdb is Illumina HiSeq 2500. Molecular barcoding was employed in the preparation of TCR libraries, with unique molecular identifiers being used to normalize TCRbeta repertoire quantification. In-frame beta chains were kept once TCRdb had trimmed the public reads at Q25 with fastp and called clones with MiXCR. Records with the same CDR3 protein are collapsed into one entry carrying the most frequent genes and DNA. The sample table holds about 300,000 distinct CDR3 sequences, of which about 9.4% were seen once. Jointly, the top ten make up less than 8% of the sample. What this sample's treatment or condition label stands for: allogeneic hematopoietic cell transplantation with graft depleted of TCRalphabeta T cells and CD19 B cells. Transplant recipients were children who received TCRalphabeta/CD19-depleted allogeneic hematopoietic cell grafts.

This specimen consisted of PBMCs, obtained before TCRalphabeta/CD19-depleted stem cell transplant. The clonotype originates from a boy younger than two with acute myeloid leukemia, due to receive a stem cell transplant. The rearrangement joined TRBV28 to TRBJ2-1; the D segment could be TRBD1, given 6 matching bases. The sequenced DNA: TGTGCCAGCACCCTCTTTACAGGGTTCCCCTACAATGAGCAGTTCTTC. Its protein product is CASTLFTGFPYNEQFF.